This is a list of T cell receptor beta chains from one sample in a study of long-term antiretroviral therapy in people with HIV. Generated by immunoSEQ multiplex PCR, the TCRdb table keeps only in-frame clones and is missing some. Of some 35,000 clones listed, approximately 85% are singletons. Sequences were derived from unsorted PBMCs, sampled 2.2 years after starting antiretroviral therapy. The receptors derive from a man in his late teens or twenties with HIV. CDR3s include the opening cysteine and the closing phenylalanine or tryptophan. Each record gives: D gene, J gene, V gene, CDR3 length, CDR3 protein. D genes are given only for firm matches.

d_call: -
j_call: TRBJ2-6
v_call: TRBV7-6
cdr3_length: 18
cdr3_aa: CASSALGQFISGANVLTF

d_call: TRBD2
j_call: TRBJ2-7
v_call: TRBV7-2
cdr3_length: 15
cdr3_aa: CASSRGLALSYEQYF

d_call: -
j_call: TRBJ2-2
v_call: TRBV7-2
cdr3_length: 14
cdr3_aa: CASSLELNTGELFF

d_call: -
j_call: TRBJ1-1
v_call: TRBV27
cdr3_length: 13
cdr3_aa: CASSAGVITEAFF

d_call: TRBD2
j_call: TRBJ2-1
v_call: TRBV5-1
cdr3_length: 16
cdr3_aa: CASRALGLAGVDEQFF

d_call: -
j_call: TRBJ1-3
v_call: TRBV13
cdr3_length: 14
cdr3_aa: CASSLDNSPRSIYF

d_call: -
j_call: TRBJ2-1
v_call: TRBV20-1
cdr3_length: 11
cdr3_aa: CSAQRWTEQFF

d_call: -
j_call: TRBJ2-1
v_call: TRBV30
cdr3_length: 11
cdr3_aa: CAWRVGNEQFF

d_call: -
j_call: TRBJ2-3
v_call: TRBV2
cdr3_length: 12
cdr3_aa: CASSIGADTQYF

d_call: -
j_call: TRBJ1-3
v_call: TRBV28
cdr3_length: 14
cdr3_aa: CASSLETPRNTIYF

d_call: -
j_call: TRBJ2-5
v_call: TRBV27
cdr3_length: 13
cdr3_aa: CASSLSRSVTQYF

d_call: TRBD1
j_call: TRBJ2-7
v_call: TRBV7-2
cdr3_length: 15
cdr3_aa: CASSSRGHRGDEQYF

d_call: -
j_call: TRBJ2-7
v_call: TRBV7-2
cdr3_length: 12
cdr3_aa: CASSQAGPRQYF

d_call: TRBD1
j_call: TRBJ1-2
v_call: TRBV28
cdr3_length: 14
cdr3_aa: CASSLPGQGDGYTF

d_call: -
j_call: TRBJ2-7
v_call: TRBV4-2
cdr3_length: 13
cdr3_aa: CASSQEQGYEQYF

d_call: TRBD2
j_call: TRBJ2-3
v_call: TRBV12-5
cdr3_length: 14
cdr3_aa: CASGSSGGPDTQYF

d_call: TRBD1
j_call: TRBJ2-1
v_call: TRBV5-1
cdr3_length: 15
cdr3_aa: CASSLGTGGKDEQFF

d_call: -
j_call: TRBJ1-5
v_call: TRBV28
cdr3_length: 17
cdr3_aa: CASSSHQGDYSNQPQHF

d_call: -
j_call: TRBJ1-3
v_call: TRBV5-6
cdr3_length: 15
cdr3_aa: CASSLSGRSGNTIYF

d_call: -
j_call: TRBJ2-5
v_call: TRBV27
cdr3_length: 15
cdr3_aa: CASSSLGGWGETQYF

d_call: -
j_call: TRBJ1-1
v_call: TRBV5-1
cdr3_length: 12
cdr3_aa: CASRRGETEAFF

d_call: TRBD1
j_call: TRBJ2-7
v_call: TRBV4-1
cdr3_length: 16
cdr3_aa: CASSLDSRDSGYEQYF

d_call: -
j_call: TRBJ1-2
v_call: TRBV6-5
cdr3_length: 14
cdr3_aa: CASRFTGGNYGYTF

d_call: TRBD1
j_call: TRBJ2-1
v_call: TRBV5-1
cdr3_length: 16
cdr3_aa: CASSLAGDRGNNEQFF

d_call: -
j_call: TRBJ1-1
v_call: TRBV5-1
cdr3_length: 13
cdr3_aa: CASSQVGNTEAFF

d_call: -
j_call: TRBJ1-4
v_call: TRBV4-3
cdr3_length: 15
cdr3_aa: CASSPTGTPGGKLFF

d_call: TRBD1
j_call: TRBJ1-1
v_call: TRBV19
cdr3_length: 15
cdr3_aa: CASSIFNRGHTEAFF

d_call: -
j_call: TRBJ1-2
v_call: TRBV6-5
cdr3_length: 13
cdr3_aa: CASRQNRASGYTF

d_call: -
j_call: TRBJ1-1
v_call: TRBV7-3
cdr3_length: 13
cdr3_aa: CASSLGGAPEAFF

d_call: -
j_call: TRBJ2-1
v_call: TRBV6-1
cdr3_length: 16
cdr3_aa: CASSGRRAYLPNEQFF

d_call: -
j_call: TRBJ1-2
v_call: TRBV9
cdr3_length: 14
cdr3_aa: CASSVADRPFGYTF

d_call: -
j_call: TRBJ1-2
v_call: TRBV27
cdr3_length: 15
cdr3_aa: CASTIPGVEWDGYTF

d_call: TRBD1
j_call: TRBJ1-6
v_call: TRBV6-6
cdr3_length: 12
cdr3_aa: CASRQGSSPLHF

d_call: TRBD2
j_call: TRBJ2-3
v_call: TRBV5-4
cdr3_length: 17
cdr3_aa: CASSLIGLAGGTDTQYF

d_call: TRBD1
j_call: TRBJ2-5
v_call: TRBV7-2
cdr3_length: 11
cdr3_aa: CASSSDRGQYF

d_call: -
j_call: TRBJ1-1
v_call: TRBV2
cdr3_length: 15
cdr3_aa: CASGTPRGAGTEAFF

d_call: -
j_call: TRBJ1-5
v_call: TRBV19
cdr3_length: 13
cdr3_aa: CASQDNSNQPQHF

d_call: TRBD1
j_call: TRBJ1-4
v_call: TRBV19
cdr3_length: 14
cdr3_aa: CASSIGTGDEKLFF

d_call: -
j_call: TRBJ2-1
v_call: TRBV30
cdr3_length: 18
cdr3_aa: CAWSVRGRGHSSYNEQFF

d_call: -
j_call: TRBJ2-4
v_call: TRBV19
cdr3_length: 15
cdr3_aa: CASSSYELAKNIQYF

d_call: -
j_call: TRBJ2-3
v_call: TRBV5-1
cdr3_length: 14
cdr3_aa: CASSFFPGEDTQYF

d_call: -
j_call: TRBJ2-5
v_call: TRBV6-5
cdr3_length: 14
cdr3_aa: CASSSRLSQETQYF

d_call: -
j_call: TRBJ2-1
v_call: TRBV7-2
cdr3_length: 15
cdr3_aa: CASSSSSEPTSEQFF

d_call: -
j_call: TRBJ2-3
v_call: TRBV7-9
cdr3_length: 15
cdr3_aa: CASSPVSWGVDTQYF